The T cell receptor (beta chain) described here comes from a study of neurological immune-mediated disorders. TCRdb called the 5' RACE reads again in MiXCR, with one record for every CDR3 protein. This repertoire shows roughly 20,000 distinct CDR3 sequences, 13% to 15% found once; its top ten account for 6% to 8.5%. This clonotype appeared many times. There are 14 residues in the CDR3. The germline gives CDR1 WSHSY, CDR2 SAAADI. The V and J ends lost 5 bases and 3 bases, in that order; junction bases with no gene match: 1. The sample consisted of CD4+ T cells from blood. The sequence was collected from a woman aged 55-69 years with HTLV-1-associated myelopathy (HAM/TSP). The rearrangement links TRBV10-2 to TRBJ2-7; TRBD2 agrees at 13 bases. In DNA form, the CDR3 reads TGCGCCAGCAGTTGGACTAGCGGGGGCTACGAGCAGTACTTC. This gives the protein CASSWTSGGYEQYF.